The rows below give T cell receptor beta chains drawn from one sample of a study of post-analysis software for immune sequencing data. TCRdb fed the PCR reads into MiXCR, producing one record per CDR3 protein. This table has 170,000 or so distinct CDR3 sequences, approximately 30% appearing once. Input material: blood. The source is a girl aged 10-17 years with multiple sclerosis. Both conserved end residues are part of each CDR3. D genes are given only for firm matches. A clone size is listed for some rows: how often the clone was seen (once, few, many), or a class if it is expanded.

j_gene	v_gene	d_gene	abundance	CDR3aa	CDR3nt
TRBJ2-5	TRBV7-8	TRBD2	many	CATTREFPETQYF	TGTGCCACTACGCGGGAGTTTCCAGAGACCCAGTACTTC
TRBJ2-5	TRBV12-3/TRBV12-4	TRBD1	NA	CASSSGTVGQHNEQYF	TGTGCCAGCAGTTCGGGGACAGTGGGTCAACACAATGAGCAGTACTTC
TRBJ2-7	TRBV6-1	TRBD2	NA	CASSDWASGTLYEQYF	TGTGCCAGCAGTGATTGGGCTAGCGGGACCCTCTACGAGCAGTACTTC
TRBJ2-6	TRBV20-1	NA	NA	CSARDPTGKTGANVLTF	TGCAGTGCTAGAGATCCTACAGGGAAGACTGGGGCCAACGTCCTGACTTTC
TRBJ1-1	TRBV19	NA	NA	CAGTSGRDTEAFF	TGTGCCGGGACGTCGGGCAGGGATACTGAAGCTTTCTTT
TRBJ2-1	TRBV20-1	NA	many	CSAEPGNNEQFF	TGCAGTGCTGAGCCGGGGAACAATGAGCAGTTCTTC
TRBJ2-7	TRBV5-1	TRBD1	NA	CASSWDRAYEQYF	TGCGCCAGCAGTTGGGACAGGGCCTACGAGCAGTACTTC
TRBJ1-2	TRBV20-1	NA	few	CSARDWGGPWDYGYTF	TGCAGTGCTAGAGATTGGGGGGGACCTTGGGACTATGGTTACACCTTC
TRBJ2-7	TRBV5-1	TRBD1	NA	CASSFGTGLDEQYF	TGCGCCAGCAGCTTCGGGACAGGGTTGGACGAGCAGTACTTC
TRBJ2-7	TRBV7-8	TRBD2	few	CASSLVTSGGEQYF	TGTGCCAGCAGCTTAGTTACTAGCGGTGGCGAGCAGTACTTC
TRBJ2-6	TRBV7-9	NA	NA	CASSSDPPAGANVLTF	TGTGCCAGCAGCTCTGACCCCCCGGCCGGGGCCAACGTCCTGACTTTC
TRBJ2-3	TRBV2	TRBD2	NA	CASQPGTSVQDTQYF	TGTGCCAGCCAACCCGGGACTAGCGTACAGGATACGCAGTATTTT
TRBJ2-5	TRBV20-1	NA	NA	CSAIKTEITEQYF	TGCAGTGCTATTAAGACAGAGATAACAGAGCAGTACTTC
TRBJ2-3	TRBV2	TRBD2	NA	CASGRSGLAVPDTQYF	TGTGCCAGCGGTAGATCGGGACTAGCTGTCCCAGATACGCAGTATTTT
TRBJ2-6	TRBV14	TRBD1	many	CASASDRGLSAGANVLTF	TGTGCCAGTGCCAGCGACAGGGGACTGTCTGCTGGGGCCAACGTCCTGACTTTC
TRBJ1-5	TRBV12-3/TRBV12-4	NA	NA	CASWEGVWNQPQHF	TGTGCCAGCTGGGAGGGTGTGTGGAATCAGCCCCAGCATTTT
TRBJ2-3	TRBV14	TRBD2	NA	CASSQRGGSTDTPYF	TGTGCCAGCAGCCAACGGGGCGGGAGCACAGATACGCCGTATTTT
TRBJ2-1	TRBV12-5	TRBD2	few	CASGPYGGSGRVTGNEQFF	TGTGCTAGTGGTCCCTATGGGGGTAGCGGGAGGGTTACTGGCAATGAGCAGTTCTTC
TRBJ1-2	TRBV15	NA	few	CATSRGVWAGYTF	TGTGCCACCAGCAGAGGGGTGTGGGCGGGCTACACCTTC
TRBJ2-5	TRBV6-2/TRBV6-3	NA	many	CASSYQSETQYF	TGTGCCAGCAGTTACCAAAGTGAGACCCAGTACTTC
TRBJ2-3	TRBV24-1	NA	many	CATNEGSTDTQYF	TGTGCCACCAATGAGGGAAGCACAGATACGCAGTATTTT
TRBJ1-2	TRBV2	NA	few	CASSEVPGVSGGYTF	TGTGCCAGCAGTGAAGTTCCCGGGGTTTCGGGAGGCTACACCTTC
TRBJ2-7	TRBV5-1	NA	few	CASSFETTTYEQYF	TGCGCCAGCAGCTTCGAGACTACAACCTACGAGCAGTACTTC
TRBJ1-2	TRBV29-1	NA	many	CSVEESGWVAPDGYTF	TGCAGCGTTGAAGAGAGCGGTTGGGTAGCACCCGATGGCTACACCTTC
TRBJ2-5	TRBV20-1	NA	many	CSASRVQETQYF	TGCAGTGCTTCCAGGGTGCAAGAGACCCAGTACTTC
TRBJ2-3	TRBV20-1	TRBD2	NA	CSAYKAGGLFGSQDTQYF	TGCAGTGCTTATAAAGCGGGGGGGCTTTTTGGGTCACAGGATACGCAGTATTTT
TRBJ1-6	TRBV12-3/TRBV12-4	NA	NA	CASSLDQPRPPHF	TGTGCCAGCAGTTTGGACCAGCCGAGGCCCCCCCACTTT
TRBJ1-6	TRBV3-1	NA	few	CASRTQENSPLHF	TGTGCCAGCCGAACCCAGGAGAATTCACCCCTCCACTTT
TRBJ2-7	TRBV6-5	NA	many	CASSSLGEGSYEQYF	TGTGCCAGCAGTAGCTTGGGGGAAGGGAGCTACGAGCAGTACTTC
TRBJ2-7	TRBV5-1	TRBD2	NA	CASSLVAGEIGEQYF	TGCGCCAGCAGCTTGGTCGCGGGAGAGATTGGCGAGCAGTACTTC
TRBJ2-7	TRBV7-2	NA	many	CASSLEASSYEQYF	TGTGCCAGCAGCTTAGAGGCTAGTAGCTACGAGCAGTACTTC
TRBJ1-2	TRBV27	NA	few	CASSSGLYGYTF	TGTGCCAGCAGTTCAGGTCTCTATGGCTACACCTTC
TRBJ2-7	TRBV28	TRBD1	few	CATGPGTGAYEQYF	TGTGCCACTGGGCCCGGGACAGGGGCCTACGAGCAGTACTTC
TRBJ1-4	TRBV11-2	TRBD1	NA	CASSPRTGRVEKLFF	TGTGCCAGCAGCCCAAGGACAGGGCGGGTTGAAAAACTGTTTTTT
TRBJ1-6	TRBV10-3	TRBD1	few	CAVSTDRGNSPLHF	TGTGCCGTTTCAACGGACAGGGGTAATTCACCCCTCCACTTT
TRBJ2-5	TRBV10-3	NA	NA	CAISGGPAKETQYF	TGTGCCATCAGTGGTGGGCCAGCGAAAGAGACCCAGTACTTC
TRBJ1-1	TRBV29-1	NA	few	CSVPGPPAFF	TGCAGCGTACCGGGACCGCCGGCTTTCTTT
TRBJ1-2	TRBV12-3/TRBV12-4	NA	NA	CASASPDRGYGYTF	TGTGCCAGCGCGTCCCCGGACCGTGGCTATGGCTACACCTTC
TRBJ1-1	TRBV27	NA	NA	CASSFLGEYTEAFF	TGTGCCAGCAGTTTTTTGGGGGAGTACACTGAAGCTTTCTTT
TRBJ2-7	TRBV29-1	TRBD1	many	CSVEEETGTAYEQYF	TGCAGCGTTGAAGAGGAGACAGGGACCGCCTACGAGCAGTACTTC
TRBJ1-1	TRBV12-3/TRBV12-4	NA	NA	CASSLGGADTEAFF	TGTGCCAGCAGTTTAGGGGGGGCTGATACTGAAGCTTTCTTT
TRBJ2-5	TRBV12-3/TRBV12-4	TRBD2	many	CASRALAGQETQYF	TGTGCCAGCAGGGCACTAGCGGGACAAGAGACCCAGTACTTC
TRBJ2-3	TRBV6-5	NA	NA	CASSYAGGTDTQYF	TGTGCCAGCAGTTATGCCGGGGGCACAGATACGCAGTATTTT
TRBJ2-7	TRBV28	NA	many	CASSAVGSYEQYF	TGTGCCAGCAGTGCCGTGGGCTCTTACGAGCAGTACTTC
TRBJ1-5	TRBV27	TRBD1	NA	CASSPFLRQGASHQPQHF	TGTGCCAGCAGTCCCTTCCTTCGACAGGGGGCATCACATCAGCCCCAGCATTTT
TRBJ2-3	TRBV6-1	TRBD2	NA	CASGLAGGPDTQYF	TGTGCCAGCGGACTAGCGGGAGGCCCAGATACGCAGTATTTT
TRBJ2-3	TRBV29-1	NA	many	CSVSSAGTPDTQYF	TGCAGCGTTTCTTCGGCGGGAACCCCAGATACGCAGTATTTT
TRBJ1-6	TRBV29-1	NA	few	CSVVSDRRDNSPLHF	TGCAGCGTTGTCTCGGACCGCCGAGATAATTCACCCCTCCACTTT
TRBJ2-3	TRBV29-1	NA	NA	CSVEGEFVGDTQYF	TGCAGCGTTGAGGGGGAGTTTGTTGGAGATACGCAGTATTTT
TRBJ2-3	TRBV3-1	NA	NA	CASSQGEWQTTQYF	TGTGCCAGCAGCCAAGGGGAGTGGCAGACTACGCAGTATTTT
TRBJ2-3	TRBV2	NA	NA	CASRGRAYTDTQYF	TGTGCCAGCAGGGGACGGGCTTACACAGATACGCAGTATTTT
TRBJ2-7	TRBV6-5	NA	NA	CACSYSVANEQYF	TGTGCCTGCAGTTACTCTGTCGCGAATGAGCAGTACTTC
TRBJ2-2	TRBV5-1	NA	once	CASSELSGERFF	TGCGCCAGCAGCGAGTTGTCCGGGGAGCGGTTTTTT